The sample holds many counts of the clone carrying this T cell receptor beta chain. Its antigen is unknown. The source of the sample is a study of metastatic and nonmetastatic thyroid tumors. Notes on the study in general: It was reportedly found that TCR beta diversity was significantly higher in malignant thyroid tumors than in benign nodules, a difference seen in both blood and tumor samples.

Authors' methods: Across clinicopathological groups, CDR3 differences served as the basis for building a distant-metastasis classifier for papillary thyroid cancer. TCRdb recomputed clones from the PCR reads via MiXCR. The V and J calls follow TCRdb's processing rather than the paper's. The profile covers roughly 70,000 clones, with less than 20% appearing a single time and more than 10% taken by the ten largest. Germline CDR1 is SNHLY and CDR2 is FYNNEI. Trimming pared 1 base from V and 4 bases from J, leaving 14 bases between. The CDR3 contains 16 residues. Thyroid surgery was performed in patients who had received no treatment beforehand.

Sequencing input: blood. The sequence was obtained from a female donor with papillary thyroid cancer or a benign thyroid nodule (not recorded which). Some clones in this sample may be carry-over from other donors' samples. The chain employs TRBV2 and TRBJ2-1; D is uncertain. CDR3 bases: TGTGCCAGCAGTGAAGGGAGACCCCAGACGTACAATGAGCAGTTCTTC. As protein: CASSEGRPQTYNEQFF.